This T cell receptor (beta chain) was sequenced during a study of Ad26.COV2.S vaccination and SARS-CoV-2 variants. Study details: Recipients of Ad26.COV2.S got it intramuscularly, once or twice 56 days apart.

Worth noting for this clone: Its antigen is not known.

Germline V gene sequence: CDR1 KGHSH, CDR2 LQKENI. There are 16 residues in the CDR3. V was cut by 1 base and J by 0 bases, with 12 bases left in between. Profiling relied on immunoSEQ multiplex PCR, and the TCRdb table lists in-frame clones only, not all of them. The sample holds about 330,000 clones, roughly 88% seen once. General observations from the study: Among vaccine recipients, spike-specific TCR breadth exceeded that of placebo recipients. Breadth and depth estimates from TCRs may understate total T cell responses.

Stated treatment: 15 to 20 received Ad26.COV2.S at low or high dose, single or two shots; roughly five received placebo; per-sample allocation not given. Day 63 after the first injection of vaccine or placebo was the sampling time. Spike of the Wuhan-strain SARS-CoV-2 was expressed by an Ad26 vector, which formed the vaccine. The source is a person between 18 and 59 years old who received the Ad26.COV2.S COVID-19 vaccine or a placebo. Sequenced material: peripheral blood, taken in a trial of Ad26.COV2.S vaccine versus placebo. The J gene is TRBJ2-5, the V gene TRBV18, with D possibly matching TRBD1 (6 bases). The CDR3 DNA is TGTGCCAGCTCACCACTTGGGCAGGGGAACCAAGAGACCCAGTACTTC. Translation: CASSPLGQGNQETQYF.